This TCR beta chain emerged from a study of PD-L1 blockade in urothelial cancer. Study overall: Patients, treated from about 2014 onward, received atezolizumab 1,200 mg intravenously every 3 weeks. When blood samples were assessed, the median T cell count was about 130,000. Regarding the study as a whole: Expansion of tumor-associated blood clones at 3 weeks was greater in durable-benefit patients.

V lost 5 bases, J lost 5 bases, and 31 bases lay in between. Germline CDR1 reads MGHRA; CDR2 reads YSYEKL. The CDR3 runs 20 residues. Of note for this clone: Its antigen is currently unknown.

Profiling relied on immunoSEQ multiplex PCR, and the TCRdb table lists in-frame clones only, not all of them. Of about 43,000 clones in the sample, around nine tenths were seen once. Sequencing was performed on PBMCs, taken around atezolizumab (anti-PD-L1) treatment. This receptor was identified in a woman aged 60-75 years with urothelial cancer. V and J are TRBV4-1 and TRBJ2-1, with a tentative D call TRBD2 (5 bases). CDR3 sequence reads: CASSSRAPGMGLLVNNEQFF. The CDR3 coding sequence is TGCGCCAGCAGCTCCCGGGCCCCCGGGATGGGGTTACTAGTAAACAATGAGCAGTTCTTC.